The T cell receptor beta chain under discussion was sequenced for a study of blood T cells in healthy people across ages. The CDR3 has 14 amino acids. Germline V gene data show CDR1 as SGHTA and CDR2 as FQGNSA. Trimming stripped 0 bases from V and 5 bases from J, with 10 bases between. A sample-barcoded 5' primer and a J-beta primer mix were used in a second PCR of roughly 6 to 11 cycles. MiXCR was run by TCRdb on the 5' RACE reads, yielding one entry per CDR3 protein. Found here are over 1,500,000 distinct CDR3 sequences, roughly 43% of them singletons; the top ten hold roughly 23%. This clonotype has a handful of counts.

This receptor was taken from a human donor in good health. This chain links TRBV7-2 with TRBJ1-2; D unclear. The sample was blood. The CDR3 loop is CASSLAVALYGYTF. In DNA form, the CDR3 reads TGTGCCAGCAGCTTAGCTGTGGCTTTGTATGGCTACACCTTC.